One sample yielded the 22 T cell receptor beta chains listed below, sequenced in a study of blood T cell repertoires in COVID-19. The method was immunoSEQ multiplex PCR; TCRdb's version includes in-frame clones alone and lacks a portion of them. In the table there are about 100,000 clones, more than 75% of which are singletons. Source material: peripheral blood. The origin of the receptors is a human donor in a cohort sampled during active COVID-19.

The chain carries TRBV9 and TRBJ1-5; maybe TRBD1 (6 bases). Germline CDR1 reads SGDLS; CDR2 reads YYNGEE. The CDR3 is made up of 15 amino acids. Trimming shortened V by 0 bases and J by 4 bases, and 11 bases separated the two germline ends. CDR3 sequence: CASSVAGALNQPQHF. CDR3 nucleotide sequence: TGTGCCAGCAGCGTAGCAGGGGCACTAAATCAGCCCCAGCATTTT.

This rearrangement joins TRBV19 to TRBJ1-5; 7 bases align to TRBD1. With 10 bases clipped from V and 6 bases from J, the junction kept 9 bases outside the gene matches. The CDR3 totals 13 residues. The germline gives CDR1 LNHDA, CDR2 SQIVND (reference sequence). CDR3 sequence: CATERGPGQPQHF. CDR3 DNA sequence: TGTGCCACCGAAAGGGGGCCAGGTCAGCCCCAGCATTTT. Together with reference TRBV19 and TRBJ1-5, the CDR3 gives the full variable domain: DGGITQSPKYLFRKEGQNVTLSCEQNLNHDAMYWYRQDPGQGLRLIYYSQIVNDFQKGDIAEGYSVSREKKESFPLTVTSAQKNPTAFYLCATERGPGQPQHFGDGTRLSIL.

The chain is built from TRBV19 and TRBJ1-2, with a possible D match to TRBD1 (6 bases). Per germline, CDR1 LNHDA and CDR2 SQIVND (reference sequence). V was trimmed by 6 bases and J by 4 bases, leaving 15 bases between them. The CDR3 sequence is 14 residues long. The CDR3 DNA sequence: TGTGCCAGTAGCCGAACAGGGTTTGCCTATGGCTACACCTTC. Translating gives CASSRTGFAYGYTF.

A single count supports this clone. V usage is TRBV7-2 and J usage is TRBJ1-2; D is perhaps TRBD1 (6 bases). Per the germline V gene, CDR1 is SGHTA and CDR2 is FQGNSA. This CDR3 contains 15 residues. V was trimmed by 5 bases and J by 0 bases, leaving 13 bases between them. In DNA form, the CDR3 reads TGTGCCAGCAGCCTACAGGGTGCGTCTAACTATGGCTACACCTTC. It specifies CASSLQGASNYGYTF.

This chain connects TRBV18 to TRBJ1-5; 8 bases are a match to TRBD1. Germline V gene data show CDR1 as KGHSH and CDR2 as LQKENI. The CDR3 length is 15 residues. With 1 base clipped from V and 4 bases from J, the junction kept 3 bases outside the gene matches. For the CDR3, the DNA is TGTGCCAGCTCACCACAGACAGGGGAGAATCAGCCCCAGCATTTT. As protein: CASSPQTGENQPQHF.

This chain uses TRBV2 with TRBJ1-2; D is unresolved. This CDR3 region has 15 residues. Trimming removed 4 bases at V and 4 bases at J, with 16 bases between. Germline V gene data show CDR1 as SNHLY and CDR2 as FYNNEI. The CDR3 nucleotides are TGTGCCAGCAGTGTAACCGGGTTGGCAGCCTATGGCTACACCTTC. Translated, it gives CASSVTGLAAYGYTF.

The chain uses TRBV5-6 and TRBJ1-2, with 12 bases fitting TRBD1. The CDR3 covers 15 residues. Unmatched junction bases numbered 6, after V lost 1 base and J lost 8 bases. Germline V gene lookup returns CDR1 SGHDT and CDR2 YYEEEE. The CDR3: CASSLKGQGAKGYTF. CDR3 nucleotides: TGTGCCAGCAGCTTGAAGGGACAGGGGGCGAAGGGCTACACCTTC. Full variable domain (remainder filled in from reference TRBV5-6 and TRBJ1-2): DAGVTQSPTHLIKTRGQQVTLRCSPKSGHDTVSWYQQALGQGPQFIFQYYEEEERQRGNFPDRFSGHQFPNYSSELNVNALLLGDSALYLCASSLKGQGAKGYTFGSGTRLTVV.

V and J are TRBV27 and TRBJ2-1; 8 nucleotides line up with TRBD1. The CDR3 covers 15 residues. The trim removed 3 bases at V and 4 bases at J, leaving 5 bases unmatched. Germline V gene sequence: CDR1 MNHEY, CDR2 SMNVEV (reference sequence). In DNA, the CDR3 is TGTGCCAGCAGTTTCTCGGACAGGGCTTACAATGAGCAGTTCTTC. Its translation is CASSFSDRAYNEQFF.

This chain joins TRBV4-3 and TRBJ2-3; 10 bases are shared with TRBD2. V was pared by 4 bases and J by 4 bases, with 2 bases of the junction left unmatched. Germline V gene sequence: CDR1 LGHNA, CDR2 YSLEER. This CDR3 contains 14 residues. DNA of the CDR3: TGCGCCAGCAGCCTTGGACTAGCGGCAGATACGCAGTATTTT. It encodes CASSLGLAADTQYF.

The chain is built from TRBV9 and TRBJ1-1; D is perhaps TRBD1 (5 bases). The length of the CDR3 is 18 residues. Germline V gene sequence: CDR1 SGDLS, CDR2 YYNGEE. V lost 0 bases and J lost 3, with 21 bases in between. CDR3 sequence reads: CASSVALSGGGKDTEAFF. In DNA form, the CDR3 reads TGTGCCAGCAGCGTAGCCTTGAGCGGGGGAGGGAAGGACACTGAAGCTTTCTTT.

This clone was detected ten times or more. This chain connects TRBV6-5 to TRBJ1-4, with TRBD1 as a possible D gene (6 bases). CDR1 is MNHEY, CDR2 SVGAGI, per germline. This CDR3 is built from 15 residues. Trimming removed 5 bases at V and 7 bases at J, with 17 bases between. The CDR3: CASSPVGGRGEKLFF. The CDR3 bases are TGTGCCAGCAGTCCCGTGGGGGGGCGAGGTGAAAAACTGTTTTTT.

The rearrangement joins TRBV6-5 to TRBJ1-2, with 7 bases aligning to TRBD1. Germline loops: CDR1 MNHEY, CDR2 SVGAGI. CDR3 length: 15 amino acids. V was clipped by 2 bases and J by 0 bases; unmatched bases: 3. The CDR3 sequence is CASSYGGQPNYGYTF. CDR3 in DNA: TGTGCCAGCAGTTACGGGGGACAGCCTAACTATGGCTACACCTTC.

This sequence joins TRBV19 and TRBJ2-1; D gene uncertain. Trimming removed 7 bases at V and 5 bases at J, with 6 bases between. The germline V gene encodes CDR1 LNHDA and CDR2 SQIVND (reference sequence). This CDR3 spans 11 amino acids. For the CDR3, the DNA is TGTGCCAGTATTGGAGACAATGAGCAGTTCTTC. Encoded protein: CASIGDNEQFF.

This clone was seen only a few times. The chain employs TRBV4-1 and TRBJ2-2, with 8 positions matching TRBD2. The V and J ends lost 0 bases and 1 base, in that order; junction bases with no gene match: 10. The CDR3 is made up of 19 amino acids. In germline, CDR1 is MGHRA, CDR2 YSYEKL. The CDR3 reads CASSQDQRLAKKNTGELFF. In DNA, the CDR3 is TGCGCCAGCAGCCAAGATCAAAGACTAGCGAAAAAGAACACCGGGGAGCTGTTTTTT.

This clone showed up just a few times. The DNA of the CDR3 is TGTGCCAGCAGCCTAGACGGAGGAGGGGTTGAGACCCAGTACTTC. It specifies CASSLDGGGVETQYF. This rearrangement joins TRBV9 to TRBJ2-5, with D possibly TRBD2 on 6 matching bases. The germline V gene has CDR1 SGDLS and CDR2 YYNGEE. Trimming removed 4 bases from V and 5 bases from J, with 18 bases in between. This CDR3 region has 15 residues.

This chain joins TRBV27 and TRBJ1-2; D is perhaps TRBD1 (5 bases). The V end was cut by 2 bases, the J end by 4 bases, with 8 bases between. This CDR3 spans 13 amino acids. CDR1 and CDR2 from the germline V gene are MNHEY and SMNVEV (reference sequence). This CDR3 reads CASSLQGGYGYTF. As DNA, the CDR3 is TGTGCCAGCAGTTTACAGGGCGGCTATGGCTACACCTTC.

The rearrangement uses TRBV5-1 and TRBJ2-7; D call uncertain. V gave up 0 bases and J gave up 4 bases, with 8 bases separating them. CDR1 and CDR2 (germline): SGHRS, YFSETQ. The CDR3 contains 13 residues. CDR3 sequence reads: CASSLATRYEQYF. In nucleotides, the CDR3 is TGCGCCAGCAGCTTGGCCACGAGATACGAGCAGTACTTC.

The chain joins TRBV6-5 to TRBJ1-1; maybe TRBD1 (5 bases). CDR1 is MNHEY and CDR2 is SVGAGI in the germline V gene. With 4 bases removed from V and 6 bases from J, the gap between germline ends came to 18 bases. The CDR3 totals 15 residues. CDR3 bases: TGTGCCAGCAGTTCCTTCCGCGACAGAGATCCTGAAGCTTTCTTT. Translated, it gives CASSSFRDRDPEAFF.

This chain uses TRBV14 with TRBJ1-2; possibly TRBD1 for D (6 bases). The CDR3 contains 13 residues. V lost 3 bases and J lost 4, with 9 bases in between. Looked up from germline, CDR1 is SGHDN and CDR2 is FVKESK. Here the CDR3 DNA reads TGTGCCAGCAGCCAGGACAGCCGCTATGGCTACACCTTC. This encodes CASSQDSRYGYTF.

Details on this clone: Other DNA sequences within the sample encode an identical CDR3. This chain links TRBV19 with TRBJ2-7, with D perhaps matching TRBD1 (6 bases). CDR3 size: 15 residues. Trimming left V 2 bases short and J 0 bases short, with 11 bases between. CDR1 and CDR2 (germline): LNHDA, SQIVND (reference sequence). The CDR3 region is CASSILATGSYEQYF. In DNA, the CDR3 is TGTGCCAGTAGTATATTGGCGACAGGCTCCTACGAGCAGTACTTC.

This chain joins TRBV6-6 and TRBJ1-1, with D unresolved. The CDR3 has 11 amino acids. Germline CDR1 reads MNHNY; CDR2 reads SVGAGI (reference sequence). Trimming stripped 2 bases from V and 10 bases from J, with 8 bases between. The CDR3 region is CASSYSLGAFF. Here the CDR3 DNA reads TGTGCCAGCAGTTACAGCCTTGGAGCTTTCTTT.

The V gene is TRBV7-2, the J gene TRBJ2-3; D might be TRBD1 (6 bases). Trimming shortened V by 5 bases and J by 7 bases, and 10 bases separated the two germline ends. This CDR3 contains 12 residues. Germline loops: CDR1 SGHTA, CDR2 FQGNSA. CDR3 DNA: TGTGCCAGCAGCGTGGACAGTTATACGCAGTATTTT. Protein: CASSVDSYTQYF.